The entry below gives a single T cell receptor beta chain sequence along with its context. This record comes from a study of blood T cell repertoires in COVID-19. Generated by immunoSEQ multiplex PCR, the TCRdb table keeps only in-frame clones and is missing some. This table holds under 200,000 clones, more than 75% found once. V was cut by 3 bases and J by 1 base, with 3 bases left in between. The CDR3 is 13 residues long. CDR1 and CDR2 (germline): KGHSH, LQKENI. The source material was peripheral blood. The source of this sequence is a man in his 60s with COVID-19, enrolled during active disease. J is TRBJ2-2 and V is TRBV18; D remains unclear. CDR3 amino acids: CASSPMNTGELFF. The CDR3 bases are TGTGCCAGCTCACCTATGAACACCGGGGAGCTGTTTTTT.